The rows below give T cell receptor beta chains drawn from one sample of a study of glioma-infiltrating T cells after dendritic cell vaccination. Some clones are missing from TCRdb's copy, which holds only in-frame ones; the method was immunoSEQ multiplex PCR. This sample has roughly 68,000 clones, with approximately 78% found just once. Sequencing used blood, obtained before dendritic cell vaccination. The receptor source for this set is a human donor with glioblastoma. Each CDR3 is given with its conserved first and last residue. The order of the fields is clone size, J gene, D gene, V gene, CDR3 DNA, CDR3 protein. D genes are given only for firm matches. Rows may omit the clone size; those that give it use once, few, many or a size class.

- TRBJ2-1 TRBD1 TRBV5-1 TGCGCCAGCAGCTTGGAGGCAGGGGGCCGGAACAATGAGCAGTTCTTC CASSLEAGGRNNEQFF
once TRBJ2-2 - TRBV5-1 TGCGCCACCGCCTGGGGACTTAAGGGGTCCGGGGAGCTGTTTTTT CATAWGLKGSGELFF
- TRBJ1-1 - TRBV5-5 TGTGCCAGCAGCTTACAGGGGAACACTGAAGCTTTCTTT CASSLQGNTEAFF
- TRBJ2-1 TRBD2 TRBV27 TGTGCCAGCAGGTTGGGACTAGCGGTCAATGAGCAGTTCTTC CASRLGLAVNEQFF
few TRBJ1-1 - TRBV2 TGTGCCAGCACCCAACGCTCAGGGAACACTGAAGCTTTCTTT CASTQRSGNTEAFF
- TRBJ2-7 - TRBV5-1 TGCGCCAGCAGCTTGGGGGGACACCAATACGGCGAGCAGTACTTC CASSLGGHQYGEQYF
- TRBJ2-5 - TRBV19 TGTGCCAGTAGTATAGGCAGACAGCCGGGCGAGACCCAGTACTTC CASSIGRQPGETQYF
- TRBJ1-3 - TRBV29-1 TGCAGCGTTGGAGCCGACAGGTCCGGGGGAAACACCATATATTTT CSVGADRSGGNTIYF
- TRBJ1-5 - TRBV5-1 TGCACCAGCAGCTTGGACGCGATTAATCAGCCCCAGCATTTT CTSSLDAINQPQHF
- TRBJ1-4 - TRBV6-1 TGTGCCAGCAGCCCTTACAGGGTAGCTAATGAAAAACTGTTTTTT CASSPYRVANEKLFF
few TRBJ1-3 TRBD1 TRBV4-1 TGCGCCAGCAGCCCACGACAGGGGGCTTACGGAAACACCATATATTTT CASSPRQGAYGNTIYF
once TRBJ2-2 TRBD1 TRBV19 TGTGCCAGTAGCGGACAGGGGTACACCGGGGAGCTGTTTTTT CASSGQGYTGELFF
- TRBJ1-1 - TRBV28 TGTGCCAGCAGTTTTCCCCACAACCGTGACACTGAAGCTTTCTTT CASSFPHNRDTEAFF
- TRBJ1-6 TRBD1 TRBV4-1 TGCGCCAGCAGCTCCCGACAGGGGGCAAATCAATCACCCCTCCACTTT CASSSRQGANQSPLHF
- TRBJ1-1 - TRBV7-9 TGTGCCAGCAGCTGGGGGGACACTGAAGCTTTCTTT CASSWGDTEAFF
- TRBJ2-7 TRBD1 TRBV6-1 TGTGCCAGCAGTACATACAGGGGGCCTACGAGCGAGCAGTACTTC CASSTYRGPTSEQYF
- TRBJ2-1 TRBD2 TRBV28 TGTGCCAGCAGTTTACGGGGGGGGTCCTACAATGAGCAGTTCTTC CASSLRGGSYNEQFF
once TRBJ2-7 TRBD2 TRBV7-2 TGTGCCAGCAGCATAGCGGGACACATCTACGAGCAGTACTTC CASSIAGHIYEQYF
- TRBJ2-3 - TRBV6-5 TGTGTGCCAGCGGAGGGGGAGGGGTTCGCAGATACGCAGTATTTT CVPAEGEGFADTQYF
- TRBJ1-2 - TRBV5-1 TGCGCCAGCAGCTTGGCCCTAGACTCTCCCTACACCTTC CASSLALDSPYTF
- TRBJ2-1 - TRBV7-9 TGTGCCAGCAGCTTAAGTAACAGGGCGGGTGAGCAGTTCTTC CASSLSNRAGEQFF
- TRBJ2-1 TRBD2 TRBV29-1 TGCAGCGGGGGGGGTGGACGGGAGAATGAGCAGTTCTTC CSGGGGRENEQFF
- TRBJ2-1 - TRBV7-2 TGTGCCAGCAGCTTAGCGCCCTCCAACGGCAATGAGCAGTTCTTC CASSLAPSNGNEQFF
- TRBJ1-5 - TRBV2 TGTGCCAGCAGTGTTACGGGGTTGAGCAATCAGCCCCAGCATTTT CASSVTGLSNQPQHF
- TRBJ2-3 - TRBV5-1 TGCGCCAGCAGCCCGGCGGGGAGGAGCACAGATACGCAGTATTTT CASSPAGRSTDTQYF
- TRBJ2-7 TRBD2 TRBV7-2 TGTGCCAGCAGCTTAACAAGCGGGGGGCCTTCCTACGAGCAGTACTTC CASSLTSGGPSYEQYF
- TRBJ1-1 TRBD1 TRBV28 TGTGCCAGCAGGGATGGGACAGTCCCTTTCTTT CASRDGTVPFF
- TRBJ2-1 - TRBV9 TGTGCCAGCAGCGTAGATGGCGGGTCGGATCTTCCTCCGTTCTTC CASSVDGGSDLPPFF
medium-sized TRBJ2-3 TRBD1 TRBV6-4 TGTGCCAGCAGTGACTCGACAGGGGGCGCAGATACGCAGTATTTT CASSDSTGGADTQYF
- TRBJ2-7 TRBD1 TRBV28 TGTGCCAGCAGTTTATGGAGGACAGGGGTCTCCTACGAGCAGTACTTC CASSLWRTGVSYEQYF
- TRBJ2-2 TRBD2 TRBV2 TGTGCCAGCAGTCCTAGCGGACGAGGCACCGGGGAGCTGTTTTTT CASSPSGRGTGELFF
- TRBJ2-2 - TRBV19 TGTGCCAGTAGTAAAACCGCGGGCACCGGGGAGCTGTTTTTT CASSKTAGTGELFF
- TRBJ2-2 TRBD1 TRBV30 TGTGCCTTCGGCAGGGGGCTCACCGGGGAGCTGTTTTTT CAFGRGLTGELFF
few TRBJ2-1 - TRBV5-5 TGTGCCAGCAGCTTGTACGCGGGGGCAACATGGAATGAGCAGTTCTTC CASSLYAGATWNEQFF
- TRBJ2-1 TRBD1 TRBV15 TGTGCCACCAGCAGAAGACAGGGCAACTACAATGAGCAGTTCTTC CATSRRQGNYNEQFF
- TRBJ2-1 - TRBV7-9 TGTGCCAGCAGCCCATCAGAGGGGGACATTCTCTACAATGAGCAGTTCTTC CASSPSEGDILYNEQFF
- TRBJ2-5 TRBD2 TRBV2 TGTGCCAGCATCCGGGACGGCGGGGGGAAAGAGACCCAGTACTTC CASIRDGGGKETQYF
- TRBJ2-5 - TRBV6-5 TGTGCCAGCAGTTACAGGGCGGGGTACCAAGAGACCCAGTACTTC CASSYRAGYQETQYF
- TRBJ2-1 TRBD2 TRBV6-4 TGTGCCAGCAGCCCCGGGGGTAGCGGGGGCAATGAGCAGTTCTTC CASSPGGSGGNEQFF